This T cell receptor (beta chain) was recovered during a study of T cell responses to AZD1222 COVID-19 vaccine. Study overall: Second-dose groups at about 4 or about 12 weeks were pooled.

TCRdb's table, derived via immunoSEQ multiplex PCR, lists solely in-frame clones and lacks some. The sample includes about 160,000 clones, 91% of them seen just once. To note about this clone: Its antigen is not identified.

Study-wide points: Donor demographics were predominantly white British with a female majority; clonal diversity may be underestimated. Increased Spike-specific TCR breadth and depth were observed after two AZD1222 doses.

The sequence came from an adult in good health. Source: peripheral blood, taken on day 0 of AZD1222 vaccination.

CDR3 DNA sequence: TGTGCCAGCAGTGCGGACAGGACTAAGAGTTGGCAGCCCCAGCATTTT. Its translation is CASSADRTKSWQPQHF. The rearrangement links TRBV28 to TRBJ1-5; 7 bases match TRBD1. The V and J ends lost 5 bases and 7 bases, in that order; junction bases with no gene match: 14. This CDR3 region has 16 residues. Germline values: CDR1 MDHEN, CDR2 SYDVKM.